This is a list of T cell receptor beta chains from one sample in a study of cytomegalovirus exposure and HLA in healthy donors. Sequencing used immunoSEQ multiplex PCR; TCRdb keeps in-frame clones, though not all of them. The table lists roughly 110,000 clones, approximately 76% of them singletons. Sequenced: PBMCs. These receptors were obtained from a man aged 18 to 30 in good health and CMV-seronegative. The CDR3 runs from the conserved cysteine through the conserved F or W. The D gene is left open where the match is weak. Only some rows state a clone size, as once, few, many or a class for expanded clones.

D	size	length	V	J	DNA	CDR3
-	-	14	TRBV6-1	TRBJ1-5	TGTGCCAGCAGTGGGGCTATAAAAAATCAGCCCCAGCATTTT	CASSGAIKNQPQHF
-	few	16	TRBV27	TRBJ1-3	TGTGCCAGCAGTAGGCGGACTCCCTACTCTGGAAACACCATATATTTT	CASSRRTPYSGNTIYF
TRBD1	few	15	TRBV19	TRBJ1-2	TGTGCCAGTAATCCACCCGGACAGGGGGCGCGGGGCTACACCTTC	CASNPPGQGARGYTF
-	-	13	TRBV7-9	TRBJ2-7	TGTGCCAGCAGCAAACAGGGCCGATACGAGCAGTACTTC	CASSKQGRYEQYF
TRBD1	-	16	TRBV7-9	TRBJ2-2	TGTGCCAGCAGCCGGCCACAGGGGGAAAGGACCGGGGAGCTGTTTTTT	CASSRPQGERTGELFF
-	-	15	TRBV4-3	TRBJ1-2	TGCGCCAGCAGCCAAGGCCCAGGGTCGAACTATGGCTACACCTTC	CASSQGPGSNYGYTF
TRBD1	-	15	TRBV10-3	TRBJ2-1	TGTGCCATCAGTGACCGACAGGGGATCTACAATGAGCAGTTCTTC	CAISDRQGIYNEQFF
-	-	15	TRBV6-5	TRBJ2-5	TGTGCCAGCAGTTCGGTCTCAGGGTTGCGAGAGACCCAGTACTTC	CASSSVSGLRETQYF
TRBD1	-	13	TRBV4-2	TRBJ1-2	TGTGCCAGCAGCTTAGGGACAGGGGCTGCCTACACCTTC	CASSLGTGAAYTF
-	-	13	TRBV6-6	TRBJ1-1	TGTGCCAGCAGAGGAGACCGAAACACTGAAGCTTTCTTT	CASRGDRNTEAFF
-	-	12	TRBV7-9	TRBJ1-2	TGTTCCAGCAGCTTAGCGGGCTATGGCTACCCCTTC	CSSSLAGYGYPF
-	-	14	TRBV29-1	TRBJ2-2	TGCAGCGTTGAGGTATCTAGCGCGACCGGGGAGCTGTTTTTT	CSVEVSSATGELFF
-	-	12	TRBV9	TRBJ2-3	TGTGCCAGCAGCGGAATAGCGGATACGCAGTATTTT	CASSGIADTQYF
-	-	14	TRBV7-8	TRBJ2-7	TGTGCCAGCAGAAGAGGACAGCAAGACTACGAGCAGTACTTC	CASRRGQQDYEQYF
-	many	13	TRBV14	TRBJ1-6	TGTGCCAGCAGCCAAGGGCAGTTCTTGTCCCTCCACTTT	CASSQGQFLSLHF
TRBD1	-	15	TRBV19	TRBJ2-7	TGTGCCAGTAGATGGACAGGGACTCCCTCCTACGAGCAGTACTTC	CASRWTGTPSYEQYF
-	few	15	TRBV9	TRBJ2-5	TGTGCCAGCAGCCCCCTCCCCGGGACTGAAGAGACCCAGTACTTC	CASSPLPGTEETQYF
-	once	16	TRBV28	TRBJ2-5	TGTGCCAGCAGCCTTACCGGGCAGGGAAGGATAGAGACCCAGTACTTC	CASSLTGQGRIETQYF
-	-	13	TRBV9	TRBJ1-1	TGTGCCAGCAGCATACAGGGGAACACTGAAGCTTTCTTT	CASSIQGNTEAFF
TRBD2	-	14	TRBV6-6	TRBJ2-5	TGTGCCAGCAGTAGAGCGGGGTCGGGGGAGACCCAGTACTTC	CASSRAGSGETQYF
-	-	14	TRBV18	TRBJ1-1	TGTGCCAGCTCACCACCACCGGGTAACACTGAAGCTTTCTTT	CASSPPPGNTEAFF
TRBD1	-	14	TRBV27	TRBJ1-2	TGTGCCAGCAGACCTCTGACAGGGAGGTATGGCTACACCTTC	CASRPLTGRYGYTF
TRBD2	once	15	TRBV7-9	TRBJ2-5	TGTGCCAGCAGCTTAGGGGGGGGGTACCAAGAGACCCAGTACTTC	CASSLGGGYQETQYF
-	few	12	TRBV19	TRBJ1-1	TGTGCCAGTAAGGGGCGGGGGACTGAAGCTTTCTTT	CASKGRGTEAFF
TRBD2	-	12	TRBV5-6	TRBJ2-1	TGTGCCAGCAGCTTGGTTCGGGGGGGGCAGTTCTTC	CASSLVRGGQFF
-	-	14	TRBV6-1	TRBJ2-2	TGTGCCAGCAGCAAGACGGGACAAACCGGGGAGCTGTTTTTT	CASSKTGQTGELFF
-	-	16	TRBV7-7	TRBJ2-3	TGTGCTAGCAGCTTATTGCCGCAGGGGCGGACAGATACGCAGTATTTT	CASSLLPQGRTDTQYF
-	few	15	TRBV9	TRBJ1-2	TGTGCCAGCAGCGTAGATGCAGGGGCTAACTATGGCTACCCCTTC	CASSVDAGANYGYPF
-	-	13	TRBV7-8	TRBJ1-2	TGTGCCAGCAGCGACTTGAGTGTCGGTGGCTACACCTTC	CASSDLSVGGYTF
-	-	14	TRBV7-7	TRBJ2-2	TGTGCTAGCAGCTTAGATAGGGGCCTGGGGGAGCTGTTTTTT	CASSLDRGLGELFF
-	-	16	TRBV6-6	TRBJ1-5	TGTGCCAGCAGCCCAATCGGGGTATTGGGCAATCAGCCCCAGCATTTT	CASSPIGVLGNQPQHF
-	-	17	TRBV13	TRBJ1-1	TGTGCCAGCAGCTTAGGCCCGGGCTCCAGGGGAAACACTGAAGCTTTCTTT	CASSLGPGSRGNTEAFF
TRBD1	-	15	TRBV5-6	TRBJ2-1	TGTGCCAGCAGCTCCCCCGGGACAGGGGGCAATGAGCAGTTCTTC	CASSSPGTGGNEQFF
TRBD1	few	16	TRBV5-6	TRBJ2-1	TGTGCCAGCAGCTTGATAGGGACAGGGGCAGGAAATGAGCAGTTCTTC	CASSLIGTGAGNEQFF
-	-	14	TRBV6-5	TRBJ1-1	TGTGCCAGCAGGACCGGGGGGGCGACGCATGAAGCTTTCTTT	CASRTGGATHEAFF
TRBD2	-	14	TRBV5-1	TRBJ2-1	TGCGCCAGCAGCTCGACTAGCGTCGACAATGAGCAGTTCTTC	CASSSTSVDNEQFF
TRBD1	-	14	TRBV2	TRBJ1-6	TGTGCCAGCAGTGATCGGACAGGCTATTCACCCCTCCACTTT	CASSDRTGYSPLHF
TRBD1	few	12	TRBV6-5	TRBJ2-7	TGTGCCAGCAGGGGACAGGTCTACGAGCAGTACTTC	CASRGQVYEQYF
-	-	15	TRBV5-6	TRBJ1-3	TGTGCCAGCAGCTTGGGGGGAGGATCTGGAAACACCATATATTTT	CASSLGGGSGNTIYF
TRBD1	-	17	TRBV7-8	TRBJ1-4	TGTGCCAGCAGCCCCATCCCTTCACAGGGGGTGACAGAAAAACTGTTTTTT	CASSPIPSQGVTEKLFF
-	-	17	TRBV4-1	TRBJ1-6	TGCGCCAGCAGCCAAGATCGGGCGCGGGGGCAGAATTCACCCCTCCACTTT	CASSQDRARGQNSPLHF
-	-	14	TRBV7-2	TRBJ1-6	TGTGCCAGCAGCCCGAGGACAGATAATTCACCCCTCCACTTT	CASSPRTDNSPLHF
-	-	15	TRBV18	TRBJ1-5	TGTGCCAGCTCACCGGGAGGAACCAGCAATCAGCCCCAGCATTTT	CASSPGGTSNQPQHF
-	-	16	TRBV10-1	TRBJ1-4	TGCGCCAGCAGGTACACCGGGACCAGGGAGGGTGAAAAACTGTTTTTT	CASRYTGTREGEKLFF
-	once	16	TRBV4-1	TRBJ1-2	TGCGCCAGCAGCCCCCTTTCGACTACAGCTAACTATGGCTACACCTTC	CASSPLSTTANYGYTF
-	once	14	TRBV4-1	TRBJ1-3	TGCGCCAGCAGCCGGGAGTTCTCTGGAAACACCATATATTTT	CASSREFSGNTIYF